Each of the 18 T cell receptor beta chains below was sequenced from the same sample in a study of response to subunit inactivated influenza vaccine. In TCRdb, the RT-PCR reads were re-called with MiXCR into one record per CDR3 protein. The data contain some 850,000 distinct CDR3 sequences, 18% of them seen just once; the ten biggest clones take up roughly 11%. Sequences were derived from PBMCs from blood, sampled about 5 days after vaccination. The receptors come from a man aged 45 to 65 who received an inactivated influenza vaccine.

The chain joins TRBV25-1 to TRBJ1-2, with 8 nucleotides matching TRBD1. Trimming removed 7 bases from V and 7 bases from J; junction bases left unmatched: 8. The CDR3 length is 13 residues. CDR1 is MGHDK and CDR2 is SYGVNS in the germline V gene. The CDR3 DNA sequence: TGTGCCAGCACCCAAGGGACAGGCTCTGGCTACACCTTC. It codes for CASTQGTGSGYTF.

This chain connects TRBV5-1 to TRBJ2-7, with 7 bases identical to TRBD2. Germline V gene data show CDR1 as SGHRS and CDR2 as YFSETQ. V shed 0 bases, J shed 3 bases, and the junction held 12 bases outside the gene matches. The CDR3 sequence is 17 residues long. The CDR3 nucleotides read TGCGCCAGCAGCTTGGAGTTCGGGCTAGCGGAGAGCTACGAGCAGTACTTC. Amino acids: CASSLEFGLAESYEQYF.

This clonotype has at least ten counts. This chain joins TRBV12-3 or TRBV12-4 and TRBJ2-7; D not resolved. The germline V and J ends were trimmed by 5 bases and 7 bases, with 12 bases remaining between them. This CDR3 has 12 residues. The CDR3 DNA reads TGTGCCAGCAGTCTTCTGCTTTCTGAGCAGTACTTC. The encoded protein is CASSLLLSEQYF.

The chain employs TRBV12-3 or TRBV12-4 and TRBJ1-1; 8 bases are a match to TRBD1. V lost 6 bases, J lost 6 bases, and 6 bases stayed unmatched. The CDR3 is 13 amino acids. CDR3 amino acids: CASSPGGYPEAFF. As DNA, the CDR3 is TGTGCCAGCAGCCCAGGGGGCTATCCTGAAGCTTTCTTT.

This chain connects TRBV12-3 or TRBV12-4 to TRBJ2-1; 14 nucleotides agree with TRBD2. The ends lost 4 bases at V and 10 bases at J; junction bases unmatched: 9. CDR3 length: 16 residues. CDR3 in DNA: TGTGCCAGCAGTTACGGACTAGCGGGAGGCGGGTGGGAGCAGTTCTTC. Protein sequence: CASSYGLAGGGWEQFF.

This clonotype came up a few times. The V and J genes are TRBV29-1 and TRBJ1-5; TRBD1 matches at 7 bases. Trimming at V came to 6 bases and at J to 5 bases, leaving 7 bases not matched to a gene. CDR1 is SQVTM, CDR2 ANQGSEA, per germline. The CDR3 runs to 13 residues. CDR3 amino acids: CSVRQGNDQPQHF. Written as DNA, the CDR3 is TGCAGCGTAAGACAGGGAAACGATCAGCCCCAGCATTTT.

The chain links TRBV20-1 to TRBJ2-1; no reliable D call. Trimming left V 3 bases short and J 0 bases short, with 12 bases between. Germline lookup yields CDR1 DFQATT and CDR2 SNEGSKA (reference sequence). There are 15 residues in the CDR3. CDR3: CSASVWRTSYNEQFF. CDR3 nucleotides: TGCAGTGCTAGTGTATGGCGGACCTCCTACAATGAGCAGTTCTTC.

This clonotype was counted ten times or more. The chain is built from TRBV7-9 and TRBJ2-3; the match to TRBD1 covers 7 bases. The trim removed 0 bases at V and 4 bases at J, leaving 4 bases unmatched. Germline V gene sequence: CDR1 SEHNR, CDR2 FQNEAQ (reference sequence). The CDR3 sequence is 15 residues long. The DNA of the CDR3 is TGTGCCAGCAGCTTAGCAAGGGGGCGATCAGATACGCAGTATTTT. This translates into CASSLARGRSDTQYF.

On this clonotype itself: The germline gene is not matched at one end of the junction; a read error may be the cause. V usage is TRBV4-1 and J usage is TRBJ1-1; D unresolved. Germline CDR1 MGHRA, CDR2 YSYEKL. CDR3 size: 14 residues. The CDR3 coding sequence is TGCGCCACCAGCCAAGGGAGAGTGAACACTGAAGCTTTCTTT. Translated, it gives CATSQGRVNTEAFF.

This clonotype was recorded many times. The chain carries TRBV28 and TRBJ2-1, with TRBD2 matching 8 bases. The CDR3 is 17 residues long. In germline, CDR1 is MDHEN, CDR2 SYDVKM. With 5 bases clipped from V and 5 bases from J, the junction kept 14 bases outside the gene matches. CDR3 protein: CASSGKTFSGRDNEQFF. In DNA form, the CDR3 reads TGTGCCAGCAGTGGGAAGACATTCAGCGGGAGAGACAATGAGCAGTTCTTC. The entire variable domain, with the rest obtained from reference TRBV28 and TRBJ2-1, is as follows: DVKVTQSSRYLVKRTGEKVFLECVQDMDHENMFWYRQDPGLGLRLIYFSYDVKMKEKGDIPEGYSVSREKKERFSLILESASTNQTSMYLCASSGKTFSGRDNEQFFGPGTRLTVL.

The J gene is TRBJ2-1, the V gene TRBV11-2; TRBD2 matches 9 bases. Trimming at V came to 1 base and at J to 6 bases, leaving 4 bases not matched to a gene. This CDR3 comprises 15 residues. Germline V gene data show CDR1 as SGHAT and CDR2 as FQNNGV. Written as DNA, the CDR3 is TGTGCCAGCAGCTTAGGTAGCGGGAGTACCAATGAGCAGTTCTTC. Protein: CASSLGSGSTNEQFF.

The V gene is TRBV2, the J gene TRBJ2-1; 11 nucleotides line up with TRBD2. Germline loops: CDR1 SNHLY, CDR2 FYNNEI. This CDR3 comprises 15 residues. Trimming cost V 4 bases and J 6 bases; bases outside gene matches: 5. CDR3 protein: CASSGAGLAVNEQFF. The CDR3 nucleotides are TGTGCCAGCAGTGGTGCGGGACTAGCGGTCAATGAGCAGTTCTTC.

This clonotype was found many times. The chain carries TRBV12-3 or TRBV12-4 and TRBJ1-2; TRBD1 might be the D (5 bases). There are 13 residues in the CDR3. Trimming pared 6 bases from V and 8 bases from J, leaving 16 bases between. As DNA, the CDR3 is TGTGCCAGCAGCCCCGCCAGGGTTAAGGGCTACACCTTC. As protein: CASSPARVKGYTF.

This clonotype has ten or more counts. V gene TRBV11-2 combines with J gene TRBJ2-1, with D hard to call. V lost 5 bases to trimming and J lost 5 bases, with 4 bases between them. The CDR3 is 11 residues long. CDR1 is SGHAT, CDR2 FQNNGV, per germline. This CDR3 is CASSPHNEQFF. CDR3 coding DNA: TGTGCCAGCAGCCCCCACAATGAGCAGTTCTTC.

The chain joins TRBV10-3 to TRBJ1-3; unclear D gene. V lost 6 bases to trimming and J lost 0 bases, with 15 bases between them. This CDR3 is built from 16 residues. Germline assignment: CDR1 ENHRY and CDR2 SYGVKD. CDR3: CAISPESTGSGNTIYF. CDR3 in DNA: TGTGCCATCAGCCCCGAATCGACGGGCTCTGGAAACACCATATATTTT.

Concerning this clonotype: A much larger clone differs from this one at a single base, so this may be a read error. CDR3 region: CARSLEMNTEAFF. In DNA, the CDR3 is TGCGCCAGAAGCTTGGAGATGAACACTGAAGCTTTCTTT. The chain couples TRBV5-1 to TRBJ1-1; D uncertain. Germline lookup yields CDR1 SGHRS and CDR2 YFSETQ. The CDR3 runs 13 residues.

This chain links TRBV4-3 with TRBJ2-2; 11 nucleotides align to TRBD2. Germline V gene sequence: CDR1 LGHNA, CDR2 YSLEER. The CDR3 covers 16 residues. The V segment lost 1 base and the J segment 5 bases; nucleotides outside the gene matches: 3. CDR3 nucleotides: TGCGCCAGCAGCCAAGTAGCGGGAGGGCCGACCGGGGAGCTGTTTTTT. This sequence encodes CASSQVAGGPTGELFF.

There are a few counts of this clonotype. The genes are TRBV9 and TRBJ1-4; no clear D gene. The V end was cut by 1 base, the J end by 0 bases, with 10 bases between. The CDR3 is 16 residues long. Germline V lookup: CDR1 SGDLS, CDR2 YYNGEE. As DNA, the CDR3 is TGTGCCAGCAGCGTATTCGGAGGAGCAACTAATGAAAAACTGTTTTTT. Its protein is CASSVFGGATNEKLFF.